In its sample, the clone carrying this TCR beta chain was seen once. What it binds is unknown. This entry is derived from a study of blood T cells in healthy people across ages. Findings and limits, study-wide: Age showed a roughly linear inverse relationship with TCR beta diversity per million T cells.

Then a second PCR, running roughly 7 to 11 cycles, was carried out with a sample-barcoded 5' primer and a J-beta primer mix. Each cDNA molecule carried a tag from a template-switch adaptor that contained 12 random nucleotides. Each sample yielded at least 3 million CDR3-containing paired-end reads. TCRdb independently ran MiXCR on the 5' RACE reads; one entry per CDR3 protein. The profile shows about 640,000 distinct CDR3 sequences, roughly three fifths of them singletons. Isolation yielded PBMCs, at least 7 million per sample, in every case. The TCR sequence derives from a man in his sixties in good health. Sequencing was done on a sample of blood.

Written as DNA, the CDR3 is TGTGCCAGCAGTAGTGAGGCGGGCTACGAGCAGTACTTC. This translates into CASSSEAGYEQYF. The V and J genes are TRBV28 and TRBJ2-4; tentative D call: TRBD2 (5 bases). Matching the DNA end better, TRBJ2-7 makes the J call doubtful. The CDR3 consists of 13 residues. Per germline, CDR1 MDHEN and CDR2 SYDVKM.